This T cell receptor (beta chain) comes out of a study of control samples from healthy donors and cancer patients (dated by TCRdb to 2020 to 2022). A word on this clone: Its antigen remains unidentified. Base qualities are not recorded, but no much larger clone differs from it by a single base.

The CDR3 has 13 amino acids, counting the end cysteine and phenylalanine. Only CDR3 DNA is held: 39 bases, read in frame from base 1. Based on the germline V gene, the CDR1 and CDR2 sequences are MNHEY and SVGEGT. V is clipped by 2 bases and J by 5 bases, and the sequence between their germline boundaries is 9 bases long. The library relied on the immunoSEQ multiplex PCR assay. TCRdb retrieved this table from immuneACCESS and kept in-frame rearrangements only. Not all clones are present; in checked studies, unresolved V genes account for under half, and no reason is known for the remainder. The sample profile shows 95,000 to 150,000 clones; approximately 90% of them were found once. The top ten hold 7.8% of the sample.

The chain is encoded by TRBV6-2 or TRBV6-3 joined to TRBJ1-1; too little of a D gene remains to name it. This receptor was taken from a woman aged 18-29 years in good health. The sample comprised blood. The nucleotides are TGTGCCAGCAGTTACGTGGGTGAGACTGAAGCTTTCTTT. The translation is CASSYVGETEAFF.